The rows below give T cell receptor beta chains drawn from one sample of a study of vaccination effects on CD4 cells after COVID-19. What these receptors recognize is not known. Generated by immunoSEQ multiplex PCR, the TCRdb table keeps only in-frame clones and is missing some. The repertoire includes 50,000 to 80,000 clones, roughly four fifths of them detected once, and around 2.5% sits in the top ten. The sample was CD4+ T cells from PBMCs cultured without peptide, taken after COVID-19 vaccination. Receptor source: a human donor who received a COVID-19 vaccine. Each CDR3 is given with its conserved first and last residue. A D gene is named only where the DNA matches it firmly. Expanded clones are given a class, and other clones once, few, many or no size at all.

V,D,J,size,DNA,CDR3
TRBV10-2,.,TRBJ2-5,.,TGCGCCAGCACTCGAGGGGGGGAGACCCAGTACTTC,CASTRGGETQYF
TRBV5-5,TRBD1,TRBJ2-6,.,TGTGCCAGCAGCATAGACAGGGATGGGGCCAACGTCCTGACTTTC,CASSIDRDGANVLTF
TRBV18,.,TRBJ2-2,.,TGTGCCAGCTCCGCGGGGACGACGAACACCGGGGAGCTGTTTTTT,CASSAGTTNTGELFF
TRBV7-9,.,TRBJ2-5,.,TGTGCCAGCAGCAAGACCCCTACCGAAGAGACCCAGTACTTC,CASSKTPTEETQYF
TRBV27,.,TRBJ1-1,.,TGTGCCAGCACCAGATTGGGAGGTGGCAAGGGTGAAGCTTTCTTT,CASTRLGGGKGEAFF
TRBV18,.,TRBJ1-4,.,TGTGCCAGCTCACCCGAAATCGGGCAGGGTGAAAAACTGTTTTTT,CASSPEIGQGEKLFF
TRBV13,.,TRBJ1-1,.,TGTGCCAGCAGCTTGCGACACCAAATGAACACTGAAGCTTTCTTT,CASSLRHQMNTEAFF
TRBV7-2,TRBD2,TRBJ2-3,.,TGTGCCAGCAGCTTAGGGACTAGCGCGGCTACGCAGTATTTT,CASSLGTSAATQYF
TRBV12-5,TRBD1,TRBJ2-1,.,TGTGCTAGTGGTTTCGGGACAGTCTCCTACAATGAGCAGTTCTTC,CASGFGTVSYNEQFF
TRBV6-5,.,TRBJ2-5,.,TGTGCCAGCAGTTACTGGAAGGGGTCAGAGACCCAGTACTTC,CASSYWKGSETQYF
TRBV24-1,TRBD2,TRBJ2-5,once,TGTGCCACCAGTGATCTGCGGGGGGGACAAGAGACCCAGTACTTC,CATSDLRGGQETQYF
TRBV28,.,TRBJ1-5,.,TGTGCCAGCAATACAGGGACGGGCAATCAGCCCCAGCATTTT,CASNTGTGNQPQHF
TRBV7-2,.,TRBJ1-1,.,TGTGCCAGCAGCTTTCGCAAAGGGATTCTCGACACTGAAGCTTTCTTT,CASSFRKGILDTEAFF